The present TCR beta chain was sequenced within a study of T cell responses to AZD1222 COVID-19 vaccine. Study-wide background: Pooling was applied to second doses at about 4 or about 12 weeks.

Trimming shortened V by 4 bases and J by 6 bases, and 15 bases separated the two germline ends. The CDR3 loop spans 14 amino acids. CDR1 and CDR2 from the germline V gene are KGHSH and LQKENI. Points from the study as a whole: Just a handful of people given AZD1222 tested seropositive at baseline. There were vaccine-associated CD4 TCRs across spike, dominant at 160-218 and 743-854. Spike-specific TCRs gained breadth and depth after people received two AZD1222 doses.

Of note for this clone: Its specificity is not known.

The method was immunoSEQ multiplex PCR; TCRdb's version includes in-frame clones alone and lacks a portion of them. Here the sample spans 100,000 to 150,000 clones, about 90% being singletons. This sequence originates from an adult in good health. The chain combines TRBV18 with TRBJ1-2; D ambiguous. This sample comprised peripheral blood, obtained on day 0 of AZD1222 vaccination. The CDR3 nucleotides read TGTGCCAGCTCACGGGCGCCACGGGATGATGGCTACACCTTC. Translating gives CASSRAPRDDGYTF.